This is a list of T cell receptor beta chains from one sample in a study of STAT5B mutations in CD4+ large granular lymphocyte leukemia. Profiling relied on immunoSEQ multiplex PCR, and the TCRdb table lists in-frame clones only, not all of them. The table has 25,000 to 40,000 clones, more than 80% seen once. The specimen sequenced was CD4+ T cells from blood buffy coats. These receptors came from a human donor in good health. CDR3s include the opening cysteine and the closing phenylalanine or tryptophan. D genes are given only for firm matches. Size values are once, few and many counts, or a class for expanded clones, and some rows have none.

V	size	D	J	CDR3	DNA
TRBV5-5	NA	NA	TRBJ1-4	CASSLGAGKEKLFF	TGTGCCAGCAGCTTGGGGGCTGGTAAGGAAAAACTGTTTTTT
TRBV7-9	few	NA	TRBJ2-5	CASSFGAAPGQETQYF	TGTGCCAGCAGCTTCGGAGCGGCCCCCGGACAAGAGACCCAGTACTTC
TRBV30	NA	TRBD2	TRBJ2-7	CAWSLLRGDYEQYF	TGTGCCTGGAGTCTCCTACGGGGGGACTACGAGCAGTACTTC
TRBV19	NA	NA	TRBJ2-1	CASSLIAFSSYNEQFF	TGTGCCAGTAGTCTTATTGCGTTTAGCTCCTACAATGAGCAGTTCTTC
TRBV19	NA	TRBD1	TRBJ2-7	CASSTTGETYEQYF	TGTGCCAGTAGTACAACAGGGGAAACCTACGAGCAGTACTTC
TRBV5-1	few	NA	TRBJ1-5	CASSLNSNQPQHF	TGCGCCAGCAGCTTGAATAGCAATCAGCCCCAGCATTTT
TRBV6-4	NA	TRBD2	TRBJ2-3	CASSRAGGPDTQYF	TGTGCCAGCAGTAGGGCGGGAGGACCAGATACGCAGTATTTT
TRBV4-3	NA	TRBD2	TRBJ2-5	CASSQGTTSGRGETQYF	TGCGCCAGCAGCCAGGGTACGACTAGCGGGAGGGGAGAGACCCAGTACTTC
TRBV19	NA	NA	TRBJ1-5	CASTSPDYSNQPQHF	TGTGCCAGTACTTCCCCAGATTATAGCAATCAGCCCCAGCATTTT
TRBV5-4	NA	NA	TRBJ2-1	CASSLSGRGFYNEQFF	TGTGCCAGCAGCTTGTCTGGCCGTGGGTTCTACAATGAGCAGTTCTTC
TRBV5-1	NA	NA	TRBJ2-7	CASSLGLSFASHEQYF	TGCGCCAGCAGCTTGGGCCTCTCGTTCGCAAGCCACGAGCAGTACTTC
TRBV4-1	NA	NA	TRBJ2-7	CASSRGQGIGGRAPEQYF	TGCGCCAGCAGCCGAGGACAGGGGATCGGCGGGAGGGCCCCCGAGCAGTACTTC
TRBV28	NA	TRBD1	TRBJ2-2	CASSKDRVYTGELFF	TGTGCCAGCAGCAAGGACAGGGTTTACACCGGGGAGCTGTTTTTT
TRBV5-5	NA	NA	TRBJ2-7	CASSLSLGGRSSYEQYF	TGTGCCAGCAGCTTATCCCTCGGAGGCAGGTCCTCCTACGAGCAGTACTTC
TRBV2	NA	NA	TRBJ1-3	CASSETGINTIYF	TGTGCCAGCAGTGAAACAGGGATCAACACCATATATTTT
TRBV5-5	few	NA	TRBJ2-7	CASSSTYEQYF	TGTGCCAGCAGCTCGACCTACGAGCAGTACTTC
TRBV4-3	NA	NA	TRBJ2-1	CASSQASGTYNEQFF	TGCGCCAGCAGCCAAGCCAGCGGAACGTACAATGAGCAGTTCTTC
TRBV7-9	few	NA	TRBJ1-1	CASSRKAEAFF	TGTGCCAGCAGCCGTAAAGCTGAAGCTTTCTTT
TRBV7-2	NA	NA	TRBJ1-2	CASSLGNTGPNYGYTF	TGTGCCAGCAGCCTAGGCAATACGGGGCCTAACTATGGCTACACCTTC
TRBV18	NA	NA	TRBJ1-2	CASSPGRGANYTF	TGTGCCAGCTCACCTGGCCGGGGGGCCAACTACACCTTC
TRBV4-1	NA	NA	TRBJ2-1	CASSQRNIPRNHPGSYNEQFF	TGCGCCAGCAGCCAGCGAAACATCCCTAGAAACCACCCGGGCTCCTACAATGAGCAGTTCTTC
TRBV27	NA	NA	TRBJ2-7	CASSFSGFMEQYF	TGTGCCAGCAGTTTTTCCGGGTTCATGGAGCAGTACTTC
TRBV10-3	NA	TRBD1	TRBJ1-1	CAISPGTAITEAFF	TGTGCCATCAGTCCAGGGACAGCTATCACTGAAGCTTTCTTT
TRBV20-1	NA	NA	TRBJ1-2	CSATTGNGYTF	TGCAGTGCGACGACGGGGAATGGCTACACCTTC
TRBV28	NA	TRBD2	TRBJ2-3	CASSLLLAGEGTQYF	TGTGCCAGCAGTTTACTACTAGCGGGAGAGGGCACGCAGTATTTT
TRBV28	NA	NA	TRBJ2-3	CASSPHGADTQYF	TGTGCCAGCAGTCCCCATGGGGCGGATACGCAGTATTTT
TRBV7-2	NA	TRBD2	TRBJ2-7	CASSLGLADEQYF	TGTGCCAGCAGCCTTGGACTAGCAGACGAGCAGTACTTC
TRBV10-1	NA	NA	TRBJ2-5	CASSESGWEETQYF	TGCGCCAGCAGTGAGTCGGGGTGGGAAGAGACCCAGTACTTC
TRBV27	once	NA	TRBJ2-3	CASSTSIHTQYF	TGTGCCAGCAGCACCAGTATCCATACGCAGTATTTT
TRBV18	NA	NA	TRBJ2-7	CASSPGRVNEQYF	TGTGCCAGCTCACCCGGCAGGGTCAACGAGCAGTACTTC
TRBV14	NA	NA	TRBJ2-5	CASSQDQRRPYQETQYF	TGTGCCAGCAGCCAAGATCAACGGCGTCCTTACCAAGAGACCCAGTACTTC
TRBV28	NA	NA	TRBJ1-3	CASGGSGNTIYF	TGTGCCAGCGGGGGCTCTGGAAACACCATATATTTT
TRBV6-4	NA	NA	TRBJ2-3	CASSGPTPQYF	TGTGCCAGCAGTGGACCCACCCCGCAGTATTTT
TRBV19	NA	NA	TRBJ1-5	CASHRQGQPQHF	TGTGCCAGTCACCGCCAGGGTCAGCCCCAGCATTTT
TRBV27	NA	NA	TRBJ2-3	CASSPGFGRESTDTQYF	TGTGCCAGCAGCCCTGGGTTCGGAAGAGAAAGCACAGATACGCAGTATTTT